This T cell receptor beta chain derives from a study of shared clonotypes between healthy human individuals. A note on this clone: At the DNA level, this CDR3 is encoded by other sequences in the same sample as well.

Only in-frame clones appear in the TCRdb table, and some are missing; sequencing was by immunoSEQ multiplex PCR. The data contain 600,000 to 800,000 clones, around 77% of them singletons. The CDR3 consists of 12 residues. Germline CDR1 and CDR2: SGHRS and YFSETQ. Trimming left V 0 bases short and J 5 bases short, with 5 bases between. The chain uses TRBV5-1 and TRBJ2-5; D unresolved. The TCR originated in a woman in her 30s in good health. The specimen was memory CD4+ T cells sorted from blood. Subset defined: CD45RA-negative fraction. The CDR3 loop reads CASSLVGETQYF. The CDR3 DNA reads as TGCGCCAGCAGCTTGGTAGGGGAGACCCAGTACTTC.